This paragraph reports one T cell receptor (beta chain). In germline, CDR1 is MNHEY, CDR2 SVGAGI. The trim removed 1 base at V and 1 base at J, leaving 2 bases unmatched. CDR3 size: 15 residues. This sample is drawn from a study of T cell changes during pregnancy in multiple sclerosis. Only in-frame clones appear in the TCRdb table, and some are missing; sequencing was by immunoSEQ multiplex PCR. The repertoire has approximately 70,000 clones, about 90% of them found once; the top ten carry roughly 2.1%. The J gene is TRBJ1-1, the V gene TRBV6-5; TRBD1 agrees at 8 bases. This receptor was identified in a female donor with multiple sclerosis, enrolled in a pregnancy study. The sequencing used peripheral blood, collected in the first trimester of pregnancy. In DNA form, the CDR3 reads TGTGCCAGCAGTTACTACGGGACAGGGAACACTGAAGCTTTCTTT. Its protein product is CASSYYGTGNTEAFF.